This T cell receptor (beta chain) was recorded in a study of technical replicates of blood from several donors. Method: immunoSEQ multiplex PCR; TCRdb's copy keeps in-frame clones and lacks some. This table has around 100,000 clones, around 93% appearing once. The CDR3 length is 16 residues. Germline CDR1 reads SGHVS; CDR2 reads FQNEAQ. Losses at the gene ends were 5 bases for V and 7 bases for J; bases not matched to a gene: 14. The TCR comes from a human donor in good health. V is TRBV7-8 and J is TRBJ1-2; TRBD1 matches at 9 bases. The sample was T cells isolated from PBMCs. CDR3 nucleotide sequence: TGTGCCAGCAGCAAGGGACAGGGCTCAAATGGGGGTGGCTACACCTTC. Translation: CASSKGQGSNGGGYTF.